This T cell receptor beta chain was profiled in a study of spatial heterogeneity in lung cancer. Study outcomes and limitations: Among blood samples, ubiquitous expanded tumor TCRs appeared more at resection than at follow-up.

Notes on this clonotype: Its antigen is not identified. Germline and junction disagree at one end, which may indicate a read error.

This CDR3 region has 16 residues. Germline V gene data show CDR1 as ENHRY and CDR2 as SYGVKD. Time point given: sample taken at primary tumor resection. In each case, whole RNA from tumor, nontumor lung or frozen PBMC was sequenced unsorted. Untreated early-stage non-small cell lung cancer patients, over 55 in total, were the donors. Every cDNA TCR molecule received its own unique molecular identifier. TCRdb used MiXCR to reprocess the 5' RACE reads, holding one entry per CDR3 protein. The top ten clones hold around 7% of a sample with under 100,000 distinct CDR3 sequences, around 9% of them seen once.

The rearrangement joins TRBV10-3 to TRBJ2-3, with D uncertain. The receptor was isolated from a male donor with early-stage non-small cell lung cancer. The source was PBMCs, collected at surgery. CDR3 sequence: CTISEWPLTRTDTQYF. In DNA, the CDR3 is TGTACCATCAGTGAGTGGCCCCTGACGCGCACAGATACGCAGTATTTT.